The clone carrying this T cell receptor (beta chain) occurred a few times. Its cognate antigen is unknown. 5'RACE, which relied on constant-segment primers, yielded TCR alpha and TCR beta cDNA libraries carrying sample barcodes and UMIs. TCRdb recomputed calls from the 5' RACE reads with MiXCR, one row per CDR3 protein. The sample includes fewer than 150,000 distinct CDR3 sequences, roughly 6% of them seen just once. These data originate in a study of T-cell memory formation after mild COVID-19. Study-level information: Clustering of TCRs was largely donor specific. Study conclusions and caveats: Whereas later expanders leaned CD4+, clones contracting day 15 to 85 showed a balanced CD4/CD8 makeup. Largely, contracting CD4+ clones fell within CM and EM, and contracting CD8+ clones within EMRA.

From germline, CDR1 is KGHSH and CDR2 LQKENI. Trimming pared 8 bases from V and 2 bases from J, leaving 16 bases between. This CDR3 comprises 15 residues. This TCR was recovered from an adult woman who had mild COVID-19 (a few samples of this study predate the infection). Cell type and time point are not known. Sequencing used PBMCs or a T cell subset sorted from them (not recorded which). The rearrangement joins TRBV18 to TRBJ2-1, with a tentative D call TRBD2 (6 bases). The CDR3 coding sequence is TGTGCCAGCACAACCCTAGCGCTCCCCTACAATGAGCAGTTCTTC. The encoded protein is CASTTLALPYNEQFF.